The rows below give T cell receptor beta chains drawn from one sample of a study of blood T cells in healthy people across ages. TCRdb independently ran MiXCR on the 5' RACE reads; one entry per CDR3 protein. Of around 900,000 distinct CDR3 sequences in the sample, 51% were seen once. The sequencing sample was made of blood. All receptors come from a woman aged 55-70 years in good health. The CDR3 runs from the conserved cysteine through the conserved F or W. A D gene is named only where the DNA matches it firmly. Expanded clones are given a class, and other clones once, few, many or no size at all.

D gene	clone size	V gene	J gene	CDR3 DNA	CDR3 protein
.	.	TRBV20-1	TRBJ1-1	TGCAGTGCTAGAGATATTTCTGGAGTTATTGGTGAAGCTTTCTTT	CSARDISGVIGEAFF
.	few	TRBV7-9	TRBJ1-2	TGTGCCAGCAGCTTAGTCGGCATAGTAGGCTACACCTTC	CASSLVGIVGYTF
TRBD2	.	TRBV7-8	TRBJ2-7	TGTGCCAGCAGCGACTCAGCTAGCGGGAGCTACGAGCAGTACTTC	CASSDSASGSYEQYF
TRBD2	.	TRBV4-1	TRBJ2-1	TGCGCCAGCAGCCGCACGGGACTAGCATCCGAGCAGTTCTTC	CASSRTGLASEQFF
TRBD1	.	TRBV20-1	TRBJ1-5	TGCAGTGCTAGAGTGTCGGACAGGTTCCACTTGCCACAGCATTTT	CSARVSDRFHLPQHF
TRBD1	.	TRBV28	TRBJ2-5	TGTGCCAGCAGCTGGATCCAGACAGGGCTGGAGACCCAGTACTTC	CASSWIQTGLETQYF
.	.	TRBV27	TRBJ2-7	TGTGCCAGCAGTTGGGGACCCAGGGACTACGAGCAGTACTTC	CASSWGPRDYEQYF
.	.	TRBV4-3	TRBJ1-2	TGCGCCAGCAGCCAAGTTGGGCCTAAACGGGATGGCTACACCTTC	CASSQVGPKRDGYTF
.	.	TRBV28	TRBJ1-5	TGTGCCAGCAGTTTAGTACCGCCGAGACCCCAGCATTTT	CASSLVPPRPQHF
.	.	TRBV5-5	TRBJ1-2	TGTGCCAGCAGCTTCTCAGGGCCGCCCGGATATGGCTACACCTTC	CASSFSGPPGYGYTF
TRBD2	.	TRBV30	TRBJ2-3	TGTGCCTGGACGCCGGGACTAGCAGATACGCAGTATTTT	CAWTPGLADTQYF
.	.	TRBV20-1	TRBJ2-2	TGCAGTGCTAGGGGAGGGGGAACCCCAACCGGGGAGCTGTTTTTT	CSARGGGTPTGELFF
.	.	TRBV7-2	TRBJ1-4	TGTGCCAGCAGCGGTGCAACTAATGAAAAACTGTTTTTT	CASSGATNEKLFF
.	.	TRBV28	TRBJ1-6	TGTGCCAGCAGTTTATGGGGCAGGGAGATTAATAATTCACCCCTCCACTTT	CASSLWGREINNSPLHF
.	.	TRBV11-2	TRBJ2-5	TGTGCCAGCAGCCTTAGCGGATTATACCAAGAGACCCAGTACTTC	CASSLSGLYQETQYF
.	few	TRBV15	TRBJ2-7	TGTGCCACCAGCACTAACCGGGGCGGAGGATACGAGCAGTACTTC	CATSTNRGGGYEQYF
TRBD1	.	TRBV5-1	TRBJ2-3	TGCGCCAGCAGCCACGGACAGGGAGGAGATACGCAGTATTTT	CASSHGQGGDTQYF
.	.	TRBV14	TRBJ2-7	TGTGCCAGCAGCCAAGTTGGCGGGGTCTGGGAGCAGTACTTC	CASSQVGGVWEQYF
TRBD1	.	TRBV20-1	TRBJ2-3	TGCAGTGCTCCCCTCCTGGGACAGGGGCCAGATACGCAGTATTTT	CSAPLLGQGPDTQYF
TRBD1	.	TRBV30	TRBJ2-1	TGTGCCTGGAGTCCGGGGTTTAGCGACAGGGATGAGCAGTTCTTC	CAWSPGFSDRDEQFF
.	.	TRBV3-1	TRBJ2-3	TGTGCCAGCAGCCAAGAGGTCGGGAGTCGGAATACGCAGTATTTT	CASSQEVGSRNTQYF
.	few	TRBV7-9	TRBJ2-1	TGTGCCAGCAGCTTAGCGGGAGCGAGGAATGAGCAGTTCTTC	CASSLAGARNEQFF